Listed here are 29 T cell receptor beta chains from one sample, sequenced in a study of T cells after posttransplantation cyclophosphamide. TCRdb keeps only in-frame clones here, not all; method: immunoSEQ multiplex PCR. This sample has around 20,000 clones, with 95% to 98% found just once. The naive gate required viable CD3+CD4+ or CD3+CD8+ cells with CCR7+CD45RA+CD45RO-CD95-CD27+CD28+ phenotype. The specimen sequenced was naive CD4+ T cells sorted from PBMCs. The source of these receptors is a man aged 50 to 60 in good health, CMV-negative, and a related stem cell transplant donor.

The CDR3 DNA reads as TGTGCCAGCAGCGTAACTAGCGGGACCGAGACCCAGTACTTC. Amino acids: CASSVTSGTETQYF. This chain uses TRBV9 with TRBJ2-5; 10 nucleotides align to TRBD2. CDR1 and CDR2 (germline): SGDLS, YYNGEE. Losses at the gene ends were 1 base for V and 5 bases for J; bases not matched to a gene: 2. The CDR3 spans 14 residues.

V usage is TRBV2 and J usage is TRBJ2-5, with a possible D match to TRBD2 (5 bases). This CDR3 spans 14 amino acids. Germline V gene sequence: CDR1 SNHLY, CDR2 FYNNEI. V was clipped by 1 base and J by 2 bases, with 8 bases between them. CDR3 nucleotide sequence: TGTGCCAGCAGTGAAGACTGGAGGCAAGAGACCCAGTACTTC. Translation: CASSEDWRQETQYF.

This sequence joins TRBV29-1 and TRBJ2-1; 11 positions agree with TRBD2. V gave up 6 bases and J gave up 4 bases; unmatched junction bases: 5. CDR1 SQVTM and CDR2 ANQGSEA come from the germline V gene. The CDR3 has 14 residues. CDR3 amino acids: CSVGTSGPYNEQFF. In DNA form, the CDR3 reads TGCAGCGTCGGGACTAGCGGCCCTTACAATGAGCAGTTCTTC.

The J gene is TRBJ2-7, the V gene TRBV9; 14 bases agree with TRBD2. V dropped 3 bases and J dropped 4; count of bases not matched to a gene: 3. This CDR3 contains 15 residues. The germline V gene has CDR1 SGDLS and CDR2 YYNGEE. This CDR3 reads CASSEGLAGEYEQYF. CDR3 DNA: TGTGCCAGCAGCGAGGGACTAGCGGGAGAATACGAGCAGTACTTC.

The chain carries TRBV5-1 and TRBJ2-3, with a possible D match to TRBD2 (6 bases). Per the germline V gene, CDR1 is SGHRS and CDR2 is YFSETQ. Deletions cut 0 bases from V and 8 bases from J, with 16 bases between. CDR3 size: 15 residues. Here the CDR3 DNA reads TGCGCCAGCAGCTTGGGCGGGGCGGCCTTCGGTACGCAGTATTTT. Protein: CASSLGGAAFGTQYF. The full variable domain, its missing parts supplied by reference TRBV5-1 and TRBJ2-3, is KAGVTQTPRYLIKTRGQQVTLSCSPISGHRSVSWYQQTPGQGLQFLFEYFSETQRNKGNFPGRFSGRQFSNSRSEMNVSTLELGDSALYLCASSLGGAAFGTQYFGPGTRLTVL.

V gene TRBV2 combines with J gene TRBJ2-7; tentatively, D is TRBD1 (6 bases). The V gene's germline CDR1 is SNHLY and CDR2 FYNNEI. The V end lost 6 bases, the J end lost 3 bases, and 12 bases lay between the germline ends. The CDR3 contains 13 residues. CDR3 nucleotides: TGTGCCAGCAGCCTCGACAGGTACTACGAGCAGTACTTC. This encodes CASSLDRYYEQYF.

The count of this clone is one. The genes are TRBV29-1 and TRBJ2-7; TRBD1 is a possible D gene (6 bases). The V gene's germline CDR1 is SQVTM and CDR2 ANQGSEA. This CDR3 region has 12 residues. The ends were cut back, 6 bases at V and 4 bases at J, with 13 bases in the middle. The CDR3 here is CSVTRGSYEQYF. The CDR3 nucleotides read TGCAGCGTCACCAGGGGTAGTTACGAGCAGTACTTC.

This chain connects TRBV6-5 to TRBJ2-4, with D perhaps TRBD2 (6 bases). This CDR3 is 14 amino acids long. Germline CDR1 reads MNHEY; CDR2 reads SVGAGI. V lost 6 bases to trimming and J lost 8 bases, with 17 bases between them. CDR3 DNA sequence: TGTGCCAGCAGCTACCGGGCGGGGAAGGACATTCAGTACTTC. Its translation is CASSYRAGKDIQYF.

This sequence joins TRBV2 and TRBJ2-5; tentative D call: TRBD1 (6 bases). This CDR3 spans 12 amino acids. Trimming took off 6 bases at V and 4 bases at J, with 9 bases between the two ends. Germline CDR1 reads SNHLY; CDR2 reads FYNNEI. DNA of the CDR3: TGTGCCAGCAGATCGGACAGAGAGACCCAGTACTTC. Protein product: CASRSDRETQYF.

This rearrangement joins TRBV19 to TRBJ2-3, with D possibly TRBD2 on 6 matching bases. The V end was cut by 7 bases, the J end by 0 bases, with 8 bases between. Germline loops: CDR1 LNHDA, CDR2 SQIVND (reference sequence). The CDR3 sequence is 13 residues long. The CDR3 is CASTAGSTDTQYF. In DNA form, the CDR3 reads TGTGCCAGTACGGCGGGGAGCACAGATACGCAGTATTTT. Combining the CDR3 with reference TRBV19 and TRBJ2-3 gives the whole variable domain DGGITQSPKYLFRKEGQNVTLSCEQNLNHDAMYWYRQDPGQGLRLIYYSQIVNDFQKGDIAEGYSVSREKKESFPLTVTSAQKNPTAFYLCASTAGSTDTQYFGPGTRLTVL.

J is TRBJ1-4 and V is TRBV5-1, with TRBD1 matching over 8 bases. The CDR3 extends over 14 amino acids. V was pared by 4 bases and J by 8 bases, with 7 bases of the junction left unmatched. The germline CDR1 and CDR2 sequences are SGHRS and YFSETQ. CDR3 in DNA: TGCGCCAGCAGCCCAGGACAGGGAGGAGAAAAACTGTTTTTT. Protein product: CASSPGQGGEKLFF.

A word on this clone: One junction end disagrees with the germline gene, perhaps due to a read error. This chain links TRBV5-8 with TRBJ1-6, with D uncertain. Germline lookup yields CDR1 SGHTS and CDR2 YDEGEE. The CDR3 is 17 residues long. CDR3 bases: TGTGCCGGCAGAGATACAGTGAAGAGCTCCTATAATTCACCCCTCCACTTT. This translates into CAGRDTVKSSYNSPLHF.

This chain joins TRBV18 and TRBJ2-1; D is possibly TRBD2 (6 bases). V lost 5 bases and J 7 bases, leaving 18 bases between the germline ends. Per the germline V gene, CDR1 is KGHSH and CDR2 is LQKENI. The length of the CDR3 is 15 residues. The DNA of the CDR3 is TGTGCCAGCTCAACAGCGGGCCGGGCCCCTAATGAGCAGTTCTTC. The encoded protein is CASSTAGRAPNEQFF.

The chain links TRBV5-1 to TRBJ2-3, with a weak D call TRBD2 (5 bases). This CDR3 is built from 14 residues. The V gene lost 7 bases and the J gene lost 0 bases, with 12 bases spanning the gap. The germline gives CDR1 SGHRS, CDR2 YFSETQ. The CDR3 DNA sequence: TGCGCCAGCGGGGAGCAGGATAGCACAGATACGCAGTATTTT. As protein: CASGEQDSTDTQYF.

V and J are TRBV27 and TRBJ1-5; 8 nucleotides agree with TRBD1. This CDR3 has 14 residues. Germline trimming cut 2 bases from V and 7 bases from J; bases unmatched to any gene: 4. Germline V gives CDR1 MNHEY, CDR2 SMNVEV (reference sequence). The CDR3 DNA reads as TGTGCCAGCAGTTTACAGGGGGCGGGACAGCCCCAGCATTTT. Protein: CASSLQGAGQPQHF.

This chain joins TRBV20-1 and TRBJ2-7; D is uncertain. The V end was cut by 5 bases, the J end by 0 bases, with 5 bases between. The germline gives CDR1 DFQATT, CDR2 SNEGSKA (reference sequence). There are 11 residues in the CDR3. The CDR3 protein is CSALVSYEQYF. DNA of the CDR3: TGCAGTGCTCTTGTCTCCTACGAGCAGTACTTC.

The chain links TRBV7-2 to TRBJ1-1, with D unclear. Trimming took 1 base from V and 0 from J, leaving 6 bases between them. CDR1 and CDR2 from the germline V gene are SGHTA and FQGNSA. The CDR3 is made up of 14 amino acids. The DNA for the CDR3 is TGTGCCAGCAGCTTAGTTCCGGTGAACACTGAAGCTTTCTTT. Its translation is CASSLVPVNTEAFF.

The chain recombines TRBV10-3 with TRBJ2-1; 7 bases map to TRBD2. Germline values: CDR1 ENHRY, CDR2 SYGVKD. Trimming took 7 bases from V and 4 from J; bases not matched to a gene: 10. This CDR3 has 15 amino acids. CDR3 residues: CAIKGGGARYNEQFF. The CDR3 nucleotides are TGTGCCATCAAAGGCGGGGGAGCTAGATACAATGAGCAGTTCTTC.

The chain links TRBV7-9 to TRBJ2-1; 10 nucleotides match TRBD2. Trimming at V came to 5 bases and at J to 5 bases, leaving 9 bases not matched to a gene. Germline V gene sequence: CDR1 SEHNR, CDR2 FQNEAQ (reference sequence). The length of the CDR3 is 16 residues. DNA of the CDR3: TGTGCCAGCAGCCATAAACTAGCGGGGCACGACAATGAGCAGTTCTTC. It yields the protein CASSHKLAGHDNEQFF.

The V call is TRBV10-1, the J call TRBJ1-1; 10 bases agree with TRBD1. The CDR3 has 14 amino acids. V was pared by 6 bases and J by 3 bases, with 4 bases of the junction left unmatched. Germline V lookup: CDR1 WNHNN, CDR2 SYGVQD (reference sequence). CDR3 amino acids: CASSHGQGDTEAFF. DNA for the CDR3: TGCGCCAGCAGCCATGGACAGGGGGACACTGAAGCTTTCTTT.

The chain combines TRBV19 with TRBJ2-3, with a weak D call TRBD2 (6 bases). V was shortened by 3 bases and J by 4 bases, with 11 bases between the two germline ends. Germline V gene sequence: CDR1 LNHDA, CDR2 SQIVND (reference sequence). The CDR3 runs 14 residues. DNA for the CDR3: TGTGCCAGTAGTATTGGGGGGTATGCAGATACGCAGTATTTT. Translating it yields CASSIGGYADTQYF.

The chain has TRBV4-1 and TRBJ2-5; a weak D match, TRBD1 (7 bases). V was shortened by 2 bases and J by 1 base, with 17 bases between the two germline ends. Germline V gene sequence: CDR1 MGHRA, CDR2 YSYEKL. The CDR3 contains 17 residues. The CDR3 DNA is TGCGCCAGCAGCCAACAAGGGGGCACGGGGGCCCAAGAGACCCAGTACTTC. Translation gives CASSQQGGTGAQETQYF.

V is TRBV5-1 and J is TRBJ2-1; 12 positions match TRBD1. The CDR3 runs 15 residues. J gave up 9 bases and V 1 base, and 5 bases lay outside the gene matches. Germline lookup yields CDR1 SGHRS and CDR2 YFSETQ. This CDR3 reads CASSLTGTGGGEQFF. CDR3 coding DNA: TGCGCCAGCAGCTTGACCGGGACAGGGGGCGGTGAGCAGTTCTTC.

This clone was counted a single time. The gene calls are TRBV7-2 and TRBJ2-3, with D possibly matching TRBD2 (6 bases). Germline-derived CDR1 and CDR2 are SGHTA and FQGNSA. CDR3 length equals 16 residues. Between the trimmed V and J ends, which lost 2 bases and 2 bases, there was a span of 14 bases. In DNA, the CDR3 is TGTGCCAGCAGCTTAATGGGGGGTGGCAACACAGATACGCAGTATTTT. It codes for CASSLMGGGNTDTQYF. The whole variable domain, remainder taken from reference TRBV7-2 and TRBJ2-3, is GAGVSQSPSNKVTEKGKDVELRCDPISGHTALYWYRQSLGQGLEFLIYFQGNSAPDKSGLPSDRFSAERTGGSVSTLTIQRTQQEDSAVYLCASSLMGGGNTDTQYFGPGTRLTVL.

This chain connects TRBV11-2 to TRBJ2-7; perhaps TRBD2 as D (5 bases). This CDR3 is 15 amino acids long. Trimming shortened V by 1 base and J by 3 bases, and 13 bases separated the two germline ends. Germline loops: CDR1 SGHAT, CDR2 FQNNGV. In nucleotides, the CDR3 is TGTGCCAGCAGCTTAGGTGCAGGACGGGGCTACGAGCAGTACTTC. It codes for CASSLGAGRGYEQYF.

This chain joins TRBV7-9 and TRBJ2-7, with no clear D. The ends were cut back, 5 bases at V and 5 bases at J, with 7 bases in the middle. CDR3 size: 11 residues. Germline CDR1 is SEHNR and CDR2 is FQNEAQ (reference sequence). Here the CDR3 reads CASSLGDEQYF. The CDR3 bases are TGTGCCAGCAGCCTCGGAGACGAGCAGTACTTC.

The genes are TRBV6-5 and TRBJ1-1; possibly TRBD1 for D (5 bases). This CDR3 is built from 12 residues. Germline loops: CDR1 MNHEY, CDR2 SVGAGI. V lost 7 bases to trimming and J lost 5 bases, with 11 bases between them. The CDR3 loop is CASTQGGTEAFF. DNA for the CDR3: TGTGCCAGCACGCAGGGAGGAACTGAAGCTTTCTTT.

CDR3 coding DNA: TGTGCCAGCAGCGTCGATAATTCACCCCTCCACTTT. Translation: CASSVDNSPLHF. This chain links TRBV7-2 with TRBJ1-6; D gene ambiguous. The germline V gene encodes CDR1 SGHTA and CDR2 FQGNSA. This CDR3 region has 12 residues. The V end lost 5 bases, the J end lost 5 bases, and 4 bases lay between the germline ends.

Notes on this clone: A junction end diverges from the germline sequence, so it may reflect a read error. The sample contains more than one DNA sequence encoding this CDR3. This chain joins TRBV14 and TRBJ1-6; maybe TRBD1 (5 bases). Germline loops: CDR1 SGHDN, CDR2 FVKESK. This CDR3 has 14 amino acids. CDR3 protein: CATRGTSYNSPLHF. CDR3 DNA: TGTGCCACCCGGGGGACCTCCTATAATTCCCCCCTCCACTTT.